This entry concerns a single T cell receptor beta chain. Its specificity is not known. The V gene's germline CDR1 is SGHTA and CDR2 FQGNSA. The V end lost 1 base, the J end lost 2 bases, and 9 bases lay between the germline ends. The CDR3 sequence is 15 residues long. These data are taken from a study of cytomegalovirus exposure and HLA in healthy donors. General study findings and limits: Several of the most significant clusters were apparently associated with common viral pathogens in a later analysis. Investigators reported around 150 TCR beta chains as tied to cytomegalovirus.

Both 60 Vbeta primers and 13 Jbeta primers went into the PCR. Profiling relied on immunoSEQ multiplex PCR, and the TCRdb table lists in-frame clones only, not all of them. The data contain roughly 98,000 clones, about 80% of them singletons. The specimen was PBMCs. The genes are TRBV7-2 and TRBJ1-5, with D possibly being TRBD1 (5 bases). The clonotype originates from a man aged 18 to 29 in good health and CMV-seropositive. The DNA for the CDR3 is TGTGCCAGCAGCTTAGAGGGGATCGGCAATCAGCCCCAGCATTTT. Protein sequence: CASSLEGIGNQPQHF.